This TCR beta chain was identified during a study of cytomegalovirus exposure and HLA in healthy donors (dated by TCRdb to 2016 to 2017). Regarding the study in general: In an earlier analysis of some 610 of the donors, 250 to 350 Gb of sequence data and 95 million to 130 million unique TCR beta sequences from roughly 200 million T cells were reported. Genome-wide SNP genotypes for about 65% of the 666 donors were used in a later genetic analysis, which treated that subset as a discovery cohort. In an earlier analysis of around 540 of the donors, high-throughput TCR beta sequencing was used to judge whether each TCR beta V gene segment behaved as functional or pseudogenic. Among several hundred genotyped donors of the cohort, an average of approximately 240,000 unique TCR beta nucleotide sequences was sequenced per donor, of which roughly 17% were non-productive. High-throughput TCR immunosequencing, statistical association of individual TCRs with disease status, and machine learning were combined to predict cytomegalovirus infection status. Of the 300 to 500 genotyped donors, 81% were placed in the genetic ancestry cluster associated with self-reported Caucasian donors. The number of donors typed differed by locus, with roughly 629-640 for A, B, C, DRB1 and DQB1, around 520 for DQA1, 606 for DPA1, and around 450 for DPB1. All discovery cohort repertoires had been generated on a single sequencing platform. The T cell repertoires of some 700 subjects were profiled by immunosequencing and related to cytomegalovirus serostatus. Alongside the repertoire data, information on donor age, sex, ethnicity and CMV serostatus was compiled. A separate validation cohort of roughly 130 different subjects was used in addition to the approximately 610-subject first cohort. About five DR-DQ haplotypes were handled as single units for association and clustering, since linkage in the cohort was strong. The later analysis used no new phenotypic data to find candidate immune exposures, relying instead on TCR beta sequences and their occurrence across donors. Around 300 gigabases of sequencing data and 78 million or so unique TCR sequences were included in an early release covering several hundred HLA-typed donors. To study patterns of TCR occurrence, a later analysis re-analyzed previously published TCR beta repertoires from 550 to 800 donors and added high-resolution HLA genotyping. The study aimed to test whether cataloging public T cell receptors could reveal signatures of past pathogen exposure. Both class I and class II loci were covered by HLA typing, at four-digit resolution. What the work shows at the level of the full study, not this receptor alone: In a later analysis, most CMV-associated TCR beta chains were found to appear HLA-restricted, with HLA associations seemingly driven largely by CMV exposure. Because counts were too low, roughly 17 rarely observed V segments, including chromosome 9 orphons, were left out of the earlier analysis of 587 of the donors. In the study, about 150 TCR beta chains were listed as associated with cytomegalovirus. Correlated functional status among segregating V segments might be attributable to linkage disequilibrium, but an unknown experimental factor could not be ruled out. The authors suggested that the approach could potentially be extended to other disease states and immunological phenotypes. In a later analysis, HLA-associated TCR beta chains showed more clonal expansion and lower generation probabilities than non-associated chains that were equally common. According to a later analysis, TCR association rates differed among HLA loci, with DRB1 alleles showing the most associated TCRs and HLA-C alleles showing the fewest. At a false discovery rate of 0.05, a later analysis linked 16,000 or so TCR beta sequences to specific HLA alleles. In a later genetic analysis, a missense DCLRE1C variant was associated with V-gene and J-gene trimming of TCR beta chains, and the association was replicated in an independent cohort. According to a later analysis, parvovirus B19, influenza, CMV and Epstein-Barr virus appeared linked to several top co-occurrence clusters. Assigning TCR associations to individual alleles was difficult when HLA alleles, especially DR and DQ, strongly co-occurred. A group of highly shared sequence variants was considered likely to be a technical artifact of the sequencing pipeline. The classifier was reported to diagnose cytomegalovirus status with high specificity and sensitivity in both the original and validation cohorts. Across donors, most TCR sequences were observed very rarely, whereas some public TCRs were present in many individuals. Some IMGT-functional V segments, including TRBV6-2 and TRBV6-3, could not be told apart with the 87-base-pair reads, so those segments were excluded. Only TCR beta chains were sequenced in this cohort, and the absence of alpha or paired-chain data limited detectable features. A later genetic analysis reported fewer N-insertions in productive TCRs among donors in an Asian-associated ancestry cluster than the roughly 700-donor mean. Because HLA typing was missing for some donors at each locus, association tests included only the typed subset. CMV serostatus was the only immune exposure information available for the cohort. The presence/absence analyses assumed that sequencing depth was roughly uniform across donors, and that assumption may not be true. A further reported finding was that TCR beta sequences accurately predicted the HLA-A and HLA-B alleles for most subjects in the first cohort. In vitro tests confirmed that a few of the cytomegalovirus-associated TCR beta chains recognize cytomegalovirus antigens. An earlier analysis of approximately 500 of the donors showed that most TCR beta V segments appeared in productive rearrangements either about 87% or about 30% of the time, which broadly matched IMGT annotations.

The receptor library was made with the immunoSEQ multiplex PCR assay. For the multiplex PCR, a mixture combining 60 forward primers for TCR Vbeta segments and 13 reverse primers for TCR Jbeta segments was used. Amplification of the CDR3 region of rearranged TCR beta genes was performed with a multiplex PCR assay on genomic DNA. Amplified TCR beta libraries were sequenced as 87-base-pair reads on the Illumina HiSeq System. The published analysis was carried out like this. Across the 670 or so repertoires, a later analysis counted 60 million to 90 million unique TCR beta chains, 9 million to 14 million of which were shared by at least two donors. To remove PCR and sequencing errors, raw reads were error-corrected and collapsed into unique sequences using a nearest-neighbor algorithm that merged closely related sequences. Alignment of CDR3 sequences to IMGT reference sequences was used to assign V, D and J gene segments. For a sequence to be retained, a match of at least six nucleotides was required to both a V gene segment and a J gene segment. A rearrangement counted as productive if the CDR3 had no stop codons and remained in frame with V and J, and every other rearrangement counted as non-productive. CDR3 was defined by IMGT convention, running from the second conserved V-encoded cysteine to the conserved J-encoded phenylalanine. In an earlier analysis of 500 to 650 of the donors, sequences lacking an unambiguous match to a single V gene segment were excluded. An earlier analysis of about 590 of the donors classified V segments as functional when productive rearrangements were above 56.7% and as segregating when the standard deviation between donors was above 5%. A statistical classification framework was built to diagnose cytomegalovirus status from the catalog of TCR beta chain sequences. V and J gene assignment, in a later analysis, came from comparing TCR nucleotide sequences with IMGT/GENE-DB human TR gene sequences. A later analysis assigned CDR3 sequences and most-parsimonious VDJ recombination scenarios with the TCRdist pipeline. In a later analysis, each TCR beta chain was defined by its CDR3 amino acid sequence together with its V-gene family, and reads without a unique V-gene family were excluded. To address suspected cross-contamination and a sequencing artifact, a later analysis removed around 590 highly shared, low-generation-probability nucleotide sequences. A later analysis calculated a clonal expansion index for each public chain from normalized within-repertoire ranks of inferred template counts. A later analysis computed generation probabilities with a VDJ recombination model fitted to out-of-frame rearrangements, and checked the results against IGoR. In a later analysis, TCR-TCR, TCR-HLA and TCR-CMV co-occurrence was scored with hypergeometric tests, and a repertoire-size bias correction was applied to TCR pairs. False discovery rates were estimated in a later analysis by permuting HLA or CMV assignments 20 times. In a later analysis, co-occurring TCRs were grouped using DBSCAN, and TCRdist sequence similarity was added for clustering within HLA-allele-positive subsets. Repertoires with fewer than 30,000 or more than 120,000 public chains, plus five repertoires with anomalous nucleotide sharing, were excluded from co-occurrence clustering. Not all clones reach the TCRdb copy of this immuneACCESS table, which keeps in-frame sequences only. Checked studies attribute under half of the gap to unresolved V genes and leave the rest unexplained. V, J and clone size derive from that table, while D and trimming were established from the DNA sequence. Per the sample table, the count is approximately 140,000 clones. The ten largest clones add up to 1.5% to 2% of the sample.

V and J lose 3 bases and 1 base, and a span of 4 bases separates them. The CDR1 and CDR2 encoded by the germline V gene are SGHTA and FQGNSA. The CDR3 measures 12 amino acids from cysteine to phenylalanine. This entry keeps only the CDR3 DNA: 36 bases, framed from base 1. The cohort comprised fewer than 750 healthy bone marrow donors. All cohort members were sampled while nominally healthy, although unrecorded immune exposures were likely present. The donor tested CMV seronegative, placing the donor among the 300 to 450 seronegative members of the cohort. A peripheral blood sample was collected from each donor, and TCR beta sequencing was performed on peripheral blood mononuclear cells. Genomic DNA was extracted from the blood cell samples with the Qiagen DNeasy Blood Extraction Kit. In regard to this clone: Its antigen specificity is not known.

This TCR was recovered from a woman between 45 and 60 years old in good health and CMV-seronegative. Recombination linked TRBV7-2 to TRBJ2-7; the D segment cannot be called with confidence. The source material was PBMCs. The nucleotide sequence reads as follows: TGTGCCAGCAGCTTCGGGTCCTACGAGCAGTACTTC. It translates as CASSFGSYEQYF.